The next 18 T cell receptor beta chains were all read from a single sample in a study of T cell responses to AZD1222 COVID-19 vaccine. Some clones are missing from TCRdb's copy, which holds only in-frame ones; the method was immunoSEQ multiplex PCR. In the table there are under 130,000 clones, more than 70% of which are singletons. Sequences were derived from peripheral blood, sampled on day 0 of AZD1222 vaccination. These receptors came from an adult in good health.

The V gene is TRBV18, the J gene TRBJ2-2; the D call may be TRBD1 or TRBD2 (5 bases each). Germline V CDR1 and CDR2: KGHSH, LQKENI. V was pared by 6 bases and J by 2 bases, with 10 bases between. The CDR3 covers 14 residues. The chain's CDR3 is CASSRDPNTGELFF. The CDR3 DNA follows: TGTGCCAGCTCGAGGGACCCTAACACCGGGGAGCTGTTTTTT.

The table lists this clone with a few counts. This chain uses TRBV11-1 with TRBJ2-7; 11 nucleotides align to TRBD2. Looked up from germline, CDR1 is SGHAT and CDR2 is FQDESV (reference sequence). The CDR3 totals 15 residues. The trim removed 5 bases at V and 3 bases at J, leaving 6 bases unmatched. The CDR3 DNA follows: TGTGCCAGCAGCGCCAGGACTAGCGGGCGCTACGAGCAGTACTTC. Translating it yields CASSARTSGRYEQYF.

The J gene is TRBJ1-4, the V gene TRBV10-2; a possible D gene is TRBD1 (5 bases). Germline CDR1 WSHSY, CDR2 SAAADI. This CDR3 is built from 15 residues. The V and J ends lost 6 bases and 3 bases respectively, with 14 bases between them. Written as DNA, the CDR3 is TGCGCCAGCAGGACCAATGGGGCGGCTAATGAAAAACTGTTTTTT. Its translation is CASRTNGAANEKLFF.

Here the CDR3 DNA reads TGCGCCAGCAGTGAAGGGACTAGCGGTTACAATGAGCAGTTCTTC. It specifies CASSEGTSGYNEQFF. The V gene is TRBV10-1, the J gene TRBJ2-1; 11 bases map to TRBD2. Germline V lookup: CDR1 WNHNN, CDR2 SYGVQD (reference sequence). This CDR3 has 15 amino acids. V lost 3 bases to trimming and J lost 4 bases; unmatched junction nucleotides: 2.

This chain links TRBV7-9 with TRBJ2-1; 8 nucleotides agree with TRBD2. Germline values: CDR1 SEHNR, CDR2 FQNEAQ (reference sequence). The V segment lost 5 bases and the J segment 8 bases; nucleotides outside the gene matches: 8. The CDR3 is 14 amino acids. As DNA, the CDR3 is TGTGCCAGCAGCCCGGAGCGGGGGACGGATGAGCAGTTCTTC. Amino acid sequence: CASSPERGTDEQFF. The full variable domain, completed using reference TRBV7-9 and TRBJ2-1, is DTGVSQNPRHKITKRGQNVTFRCDPISEHNRLYWYRQTLGQGPEFLTYFQNEAQLEKSRLLSDRFSAERPKGSFSTLEIQRTEQGDSAMYLCASSPERGTDEQFFGPGTRLTVL.

The rearrangement joins TRBV11-2 to TRBJ1-1; D gene unclear. V was clipped by 5 bases and J by 0 bases, with 10 bases between them. This CDR3 has 14 amino acids. Germline CDR1 reads SGHAT; CDR2 reads FQNNGV. The CDR3 protein is CASSPPAMNTEAFF. CDR3 DNA: TGTGCCAGCAGCCCCCCAGCCATGAACACTGAAGCTTTCTTT.

The chain combines TRBV6-6 with TRBJ1-5; 8 nucleotides match TRBD1. CDR3 length equals 16 residues. Per germline, CDR1 MNHNY and CDR2 SVGAGI (reference sequence). V trimming: 4 bases; J trimming: 2 bases; junction bases outside the gene matches: 7. The CDR3 here is CASSWKDRGGNQPQHF. DNA for the CDR3: TGTGCCAGCAGTTGGAAAGACAGGGGAGGCAATCAGCCCCAGCATTTT.

The chain carries TRBV3-1 (or the pseudogene TRBV3-2) and TRBJ2-5; perhaps D is TRBD1 or TRBD2 (5 bases each). CDR1 is LGHDT, CDR2 YNNKEL, per germline (reference sequence). CDR3 length: 15 residues. Deletions cut 6 bases from V and 6 bases from J, with 20 bases between. CDR3 nucleotide sequence: TGTGCCAGCAGTCTACAGCGAGGGGAAGGACAGACCCAGTACTTC. Its translation is CASSLQRGEGQTQYF.

The chain employs TRBV28 and TRBJ2-7; D possibly uses TRBD1 or TRBD2 (5 bases each). The CDR3 runs to 14 residues. The germline CDR1 and CDR2 sequences are MDHEN and SYDVKM. Trimming removed 7 bases from V and 7 bases from J, with 20 bases in between. The CDR3 sequence: CASTPQWGFREQYF. The CDR3 DNA reads TGTGCCAGCACCCCACAGTGGGGGTTCCGGGAGCAGTACTTC.

This clone was seen just once. The chain joins TRBV19 to TRBJ2-3; a weak D match, TRBD1 (5 bases). Germline V gives CDR1 LNHDA, CDR2 SQIVND (reference sequence). The CDR3 has 12 residues. Trimming left V 2 bases short and J 5 bases short, with 5 bases between. DNA for the CDR3: TGTGCCAGTAGTATAAGGGGAGATACGCAGTATTTT. Residues: CASSIRGDTQYF.

The chain has TRBV6-5 and TRBJ2-5, with D perhaps TRBD1 (5 bases). There are 14 residues in the CDR3. The germline gives CDR1 MNHEY, CDR2 SVGAGI. Trimming shortened V by 5 bases and J by 5 bases, and 15 bases separated the two germline ends. The CDR3: CASSQRQYVETQYF. The DNA of the CDR3 is TGTGCCAGCAGTCAAAGACAGTATGTGGAGACCCAGTACTTC.

The chain has TRBV7-2 and TRBJ1-4, with D possibly matching TRBD1 (5 bases). Germline-derived CDR1 and CDR2 are SGHTA and FQGNSA. CDR3 length equals 15 residues. Trimming took off 1 base at V and 8 bases at J, with 14 bases between the two ends. The CDR3 loop is CASSLGGLETEKLFF. CDR3 nucleotides: TGTGCCAGCAGCTTAGGGGGACTCGAAACCGAAAAACTGTTTTTT.

Comment on this clone: One end of the junction fails to match germline, which may point to a read error. This chain uses TRBV7-8 with TRBJ1-1, with 12 bases lining up with TRBD1. This CDR3 region has 14 residues. The V gene's germline CDR1 is SGHVS and CDR2 FQNEAQ. The CDR3 here is CASSSRDRGLHLIF. As DNA, the CDR3 is TGTGCCAGCAGCTCCCGGGACAGGGGGCTCCATCTGATCTTT. The entire variable domain, with the rest obtained from reference TRBV7-8 and TRBJ1-1, is as follows: GAGVSQSPRYKVAKRGQDVALRCDPISGHVSLFWYQQALGQGPEFLTYFQNEAQLDKSGLPSDRFFAERPEGSVSTLKIQRTQQEDSAVYLCASSSRDRGLHLIFGQGTRLTVV.

This rearrangement joins TRBV11-2 to TRBJ2-5; TRBD1 matches 7 bases. The germline V gene encodes CDR1 SGHAT and CDR2 FQNNGV. This CDR3 is 15 amino acids long. J was trimmed by 4 bases and V by 3 bases; bases with no gene match: 8. This CDR3 reads CASSLGLQGRETQYF. The CDR3 DNA sequence: TGTGCCAGCAGCTTGGGATTACAGGGGAGAGAGACCCAGTACTTC. The variable domain in full, with the rest retrieved from reference TRBV11-2 and TRBJ2-5, is EAGVAQSPRYKIIEKRQSVAFWCNPISGHATLYWYQQILGQGPKLLIQFQNNGVVDDSQLPKDRFSAERLKGVDSTLKIQPAKLEDSAVYLCASSLGLQGRETQYFGPGTRLLVL.

This sequence joins TRBV4-1 and TRBJ1-4; D is perhaps TRBD1 (5 bases). CDR1 MGHRA and CDR2 YSYEKL come from the germline V gene. The CDR3 is 16 amino acids. Trimming shortened V by 0 bases and J by 4 bases, and 12 bases separated the two germline ends. CDR3 loop: CASSQDRLGGNEKLFF. DNA for the CDR3: TGCGCCAGCAGCCAAGACAGGTTGGGGGGTAATGAAAAACTGTTTTTT.

This clone appeared a few times. V and J are TRBV28 and TRBJ2-7; D gene ambiguous. Trimming left V 6 bases short and J 1 base short, with 10 bases between. Germline V gene sequence: CDR1 MDHEN, CDR2 SYDVKM. CDR3 length equals 13 residues. This CDR3 is CASSWSNSYEQYF. The CDR3, as DNA: TGTGCCAGCAGCTGGTCGAATTCCTACGAGCAGTACTTC.

This sequence joins TRBV4-2 and TRBJ1-1; TRBD1 matches 8 bases. The CDR3 sequence is 16 residues long. CDR1 is LGHNA, CDR2 YNFKEQ, per germline. The ends lost 3 bases at V and 0 bases at J; junction bases unmatched: 6. As DNA, the CDR3 is TGTGCCAGCAGCCAGGACAGGGTAGGAGTGAACACTGAAGCTTTCTTT. Residues: CASSQDRVGVNTEAFF.

This chain joins TRBV4-3 and TRBJ2-3; 8 nucleotides match TRBD1. Germline CDR1 and CDR2: LGHNA and YSLEER. The V segment lost 1 base and the J segment 4 bases; nucleotides outside the gene matches: 7. The CDR3 has 16 amino acids. In nucleotides, the CDR3 is TGCGCCAGCAGCCAAGGCGGGGCAGGGGGCCCAGATACGCAGTATTTT. Its translation is CASSQGGAGGPDTQYF.